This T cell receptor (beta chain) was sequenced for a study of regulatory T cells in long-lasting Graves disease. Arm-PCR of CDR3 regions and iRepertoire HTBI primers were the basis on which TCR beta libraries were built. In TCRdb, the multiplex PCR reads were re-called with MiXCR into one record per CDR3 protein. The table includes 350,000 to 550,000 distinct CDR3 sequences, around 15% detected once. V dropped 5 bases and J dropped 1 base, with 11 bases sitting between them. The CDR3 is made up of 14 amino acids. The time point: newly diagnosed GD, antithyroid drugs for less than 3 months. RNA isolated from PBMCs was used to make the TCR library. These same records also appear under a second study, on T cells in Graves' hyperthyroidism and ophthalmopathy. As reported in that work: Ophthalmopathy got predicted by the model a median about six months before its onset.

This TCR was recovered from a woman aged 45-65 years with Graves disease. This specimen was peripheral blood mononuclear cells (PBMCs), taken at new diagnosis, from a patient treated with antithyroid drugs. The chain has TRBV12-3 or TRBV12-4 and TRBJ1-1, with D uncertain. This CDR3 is CASSTPPANTEAFF. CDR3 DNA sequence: TGTGCCAGCAGTACCCCCCCAGCGAACACTGAAGCTTTCTTT.